The 6 T cell receptor beta chains below all came from one sample that was sequenced in a study of T cell responses to AZD1222 COVID-19 vaccine (dated by TCRdb to about 2021). The library relied on the immunoSEQ multiplex PCR assay. The table comes from immuneACCESS by way of TCRdb, which keeps in-frame sequences with V and J called. Part of the clones is missing from these tables; in studies checked, under half for an unresolved V gene and the rest for unknown reasons. This sample has more than 50,000 clones in its table, and roughly 89% of those were observed once. The ten largest make up 4% to 5% of the sample. Read against the paper, the sample's time point label means: baseline before first vaccination. This specimen consisted of peripheral blood, obtained on day 0 of AZD1222 vaccination. These receptors were obtained from an adult in good health.

The chain employs TRBV2 and TRBJ1-4; TRBD1 aligns across 7 bases. Germline values: CDR1 SNHLY, CDR2 FYNNEI. The J segment lost 7 bases and the V segment lost 6 bases, leaving 5 bases of the junction unmatched. The CDR3 is made up of 13 amino acids. The CDR3 spells CASRRGQGEKLFF. The DNA of the CDR3 is TGTGCCAGCAGAAGGGGGCAGGGTGAAAAACTGTTTTTT.

Concerning this clone itself: At one of its ends the junction is not consistent with the germline gene, which may arise from a read error. This chain connects TRBV7-2 to TRBJ1-1; 9 bases are shared with TRBD1. CDR1 is SGHTA and CDR2 is FQGNSA in the germline V gene. This CDR3 has 15 amino acids. The CDR3 reads CASSGHRGLKTEAFF. The CDR3 nucleotides read TGTGCCAGCAGCGGTCACAGGGGGCTGAAAACTGAAGCTTTCTTT.

This chain uses TRBV7-7 with TRBJ2-5, with D uncertain. Looked up from germline, CDR1 is SSHAT and CDR2 is FNYEAQ (reference sequence). This CDR3 is built from 16 residues. V lost 4 bases to trimming and J lost 0 bases, with 15 bases between them. CDR3 region: CASSSRLDLYQETQYF. CDR3 DNA: TGTGCCAGCAGCTCCCGATTAGACTTGTACCAAGAGACCCAGTACTTC. The entire variable domain, with the rest obtained from reference TRBV7-7 and TRBJ2-5, is as follows: GAGVSQSPRYKVTKRGQDVTLRCDPISSHATLYWYQQALGQGPEFLTYFNYEAQPDKSGLPSDRFSAERPEGSISTLTIQRTEQRDSAMYRCASSSRLDLYQETQYFGPGTRLLVL.

The V and J genes are TRBV7-9 and TRBJ2-5; D remains ambiguous. The germline V and J ends were trimmed by 6 bases and 2 bases, with 16 bases remaining between them. In germline, CDR1 is SEHNR, CDR2 FQNEAQ (reference sequence). There are 15 residues in the CDR3. This CDR3 is CASSFTPGYQETQYF. DNA of the CDR3: TGTGCCAGCAGTTTTACTCCCGGGTATCAAGAGACCCAGTACTTC.

The chain employs TRBV7-9 and TRBJ1-5; D not resolved. The length of the CDR3 is 16 residues. The germline V and J ends were trimmed by 1 base and 0 bases, with 10 bases remaining between them. In germline, CDR1 is SEHNR, CDR2 FQNEAQ (reference sequence). In nucleotides, the CDR3 is TGTGCCAGCAGCTTAGATGGAGGGTATAGCAATCAGCCCCAGCATTTT. This codes for CASSLDGGYSNQPQHF.

This sequence joins TRBV7-8 and TRBJ2-3, with TRBD2 as a possible D gene (5 bases). Trimming took 2 bases from V and 2 from J, leaving 8 bases between them. The germline gives CDR1 SGHVS, CDR2 FQNEAQ. This CDR3 contains 14 residues. The CDR3, as DNA: TGTGCCAGCAGCTTAAGAGGGTTCACAGATACGCAGTATTTT. Protein sequence: CASSLRGFTDTQYF.